The 22 T cell receptor beta chains reported below all come from one sample, sequenced in a study of blood T cells in healthy people across ages. Combining a sample-barcoded 5' primer with a J-beta primer mix, a second PCR ran for 7 to 11 cycles. TCRdb itself ran the 5' RACE reads through MiXCR, one entry per CDR3 protein. The repertoire includes about 1.1 million distinct CDR3 sequences, more than 30% of them detected once, and 10% to 15% sits in the top ten. The specimen sequenced was blood. These receptors were taken from a man younger than 30 in good health.

This clonotype was detected ten times or more. The chain carries TRBV12-3 or TRBV12-4 and TRBJ2-7; D is ambiguous. V was clipped by 3 bases and J by 5 bases, with 8 bases between them. CDR3 length: 12 amino acids. CDR3 loop: CASSLRPHEQYF. The CDR3 DNA is TGTGCCAGCAGTTTGAGGCCCCACGAGCAGTACTTC.

The chain uses TRBV12-3 or TRBV12-4 and TRBJ1-5, with D uncertain. The CDR3 is 14 amino acids. V was pared by 2 bases and J by 4 bases, with 9 bases between. This chain's CDR3 is CASSLRRWNQPQHF. Here the CDR3 DNA reads TGTGCCAGCAGTTTAAGACGTTGGAATCAGCCCCAGCATTTT.

This clonotype was recorded a few times. The chain couples TRBV10-3 to TRBJ1-6; D is ambiguous. Between the trimmed V and J ends, which lost 0 bases and 5 bases, there was a span of 14 bases. CDR3 length equals 17 residues. The germline CDR1 and CDR2 sequences are ENHRY and SYGVKD. CDR3 amino acids: CAISESYSPGDNSPLHF. The CDR3 nucleotides are TGTGCCATCAGTGAGTCATACTCACCAGGAGATAATTCACCCCTCCACTTT.

V gene TRBV9 combines with J gene TRBJ2-2, with 9 positions matching TRBD2. CDR3 length: 15 amino acids. V shed 6 bases, J shed 3 bases, and the junction held 6 bases outside the gene matches. Germline V gene sequence: CDR1 SGDLS, CDR2 YYNGEE. The CDR3 DNA sequence: TGTGCCAGCAACTACGGCGGGGGGGACACCGGGGAGCTGTTTTTT. Amino acids: CASNYGGGDTGELFF.

For the CDR3, the DNA is TGCAGTTCCCTAGTCCGAAACCAAGAGACCCAGTACTTC. It is translated as CSSLVRNQETQYF. The chain combines TRBV20-1 with TRBJ2-5; D uncertain. This CDR3 comprises 13 residues. With 8 bases removed from V and 0 bases from J, the gap between germline ends came to 13 bases. CDR1 is DFQATT and CDR2 is SNEGSKA in the germline V gene (reference sequence).

The chain is built from TRBV20-1 and TRBJ2-1; unclear D gene. The closer fit of TRBJ2-7 to the DNA end suggests the J call may be wrong. Germline lookup yields CDR1 DFQATT and CDR2 SNEGSKA (reference sequence). The CDR3 length is 11 residues. In DNA form, the CDR3 reads TGCAGCGTAATTACCTACAATGAGCAGTACTTC. Translating it yields CSVITYNEQYF.

This clonotype was observed a handful of times. This chain links TRBV11-2 with TRBJ2-5; D is unclear. The V end lost 1 base, the J end lost 3 bases, and 9 bases lay between the germline ends. This CDR3 is built from 14 residues. Germline V gives CDR1 SGHAT, CDR2 FQNNGV. The CDR3 bases are TGTGCCAGCAGCTTAGGAGTCTATAAAGAGACCCAGTACTTC. It yields the protein CASSLGVYKETQYF.

This clonotype was detected only a few times. This chain uses TRBV5-4 with TRBJ2-3; TRBD1 aligns across 9 bases. This CDR3 has 16 residues. With 0 bases clipped from V and 5 bases from J, the junction kept 7 bases outside the gene matches. In germline, CDR1 is SGHNT, CDR2 YYREEE (reference sequence). CDR3 nucleotides: TGTGCCAGCAGCTTGGTGGACCGACAGGGGGTAGATACGCAGTATTTT. It is translated as CASSLVDRQGVDTQYF.

The chain links TRBV29-1 to TRBJ1-3, with D tentatively TRBD1 (5 bases). Trimming took off 2 bases at V and 1 base at J, with 12 bases between the two ends. The CDR3 runs 15 residues. The V gene's germline CDR1 is SQVTM and CDR2 ANQGSEA. CDR3 amino acids: CSVESWGPSGNTIYF. As DNA, the CDR3 is TGCAGCGTTGAAAGCTGGGGACCGTCTGGAAACACCATATATTTT.

This clonotype was seen a handful of times. The DNA for the CDR3 is TGTGCCACCACTAGCTCCGGGGAGCTGTTTTTT. It specifies CATTSSGELFF. The V call is TRBV15, the J call TRBJ2-2; D is perhaps TRBD2 (5 bases). CDR1 is LNHNV and CDR2 is YYDKDF in the germline V gene (reference sequence). This CDR3 comprises 11 residues. V dropped 7 bases and J dropped 6 bases, with 6 bases sitting between them.

This clonotype was seen only a few times. The chain links TRBV29-1 to TRBJ2-7; TRBD1 matches 12 bases. TRBJ2-4 matches the DNA end more closely, so the J call is doubtful. The CDR3 totals 14 residues. Germline loops: CDR1 SQVTM, CDR2 ANQGSEA. For the CDR3, the DNA is TGCAGCGTTCGAAGGGGACAGGGGGCAGACATTCAGTACTTC. Its translation is CSVRRGQGADIQYF.

The chain links TRBV7-3 to TRBJ2-1, with 9 positions matching TRBD2. Trimming removed 0 bases from V and 8 bases from J; junction bases left unmatched: 8. The CDR3 extends over 16 amino acids. Germline loops: CDR1 SGHTA, CDR2 FQGTGA. The CDR3 DNA is TGTGCCAGCAGCTTAACAGAGCTAGCGGGGAACGATGAGCAGTTCTTC. Amino acid sequence: CASSLTELAGNDEQFF.

The chain uses TRBV4-1 and TRBJ1-4; perhaps TRBD1 as D (5 bases). The CDR3 totals 15 residues. Between the trimmed V and J ends, which lost 1 base and 6 bases, there was a span of 12 bases. Germline V gene lookup returns CDR1 MGHRA and CDR2 YSYEKL. CDR3 amino acids: CASSQVSGSDEKLFF. Written as DNA, the CDR3 is TGCGCCAGCAGCCAAGTCTCAGGGTCGGATGAAAAACTGTTTTTT.

This rearrangement joins TRBV5-1 to TRBJ2-7, with a possible D match to TRBD2 (5 bases). The CDR3 length is 14 residues. Looked up from germline, CDR1 is SGHRS and CDR2 is YFSETQ. Trimming took off 5 bases at V and 7 bases at J, with 19 bases between the two ends. The CDR3 DNA follows: TGCGCCAGCAGAGAGGGAGAAAGCTACAATGAGCAGTACTTC. It codes for CASREGESYNEQYF.

This clonotype was detected a few times. This rearrangement joins TRBV9 to TRBJ2-3; TRBD1 might be the D (6 bases). Trimming took 0 bases from V and 0 from J, leaving 14 bases between them. The germline gives CDR1 SGDLS, CDR2 YYNGEE. The CDR3 spans 17 residues. CDR3 in DNA: TGTGCCAGCAGCGTAGGAGGGACATCCATCAGCACAGATACGCAGTATTTT. Residues: CASSVGGTSISTDTQYF.

This rearrangement joins TRBV6-6 to TRBJ1-6; D is unclear. The CDR3 loop spans 14 amino acids. V was trimmed by 0 bases and J by 8 bases, leaving 8 bases between them. The V gene's germline CDR1 is MNHNY and CDR2 SVGAGI (reference sequence). The CDR3 is CASSYSGKDSPLHF. The CDR3 DNA reads as TGTGCCAGCAGTTACTCCGGCAAGGATTCACCCCTCCACTTT.

The CDR3 nucleotides read TGTGCCATCAGCAGACAGGCACTTCTGAACACTGAAGCTTTCTTT. It codes for CAISRQALLNTEAFF. The chain joins TRBV10-3 to TRBJ1-1, with D possibly matching TRBD1 (6 bases). The CDR3 has 15 residues. Germline CDR1 reads ENHRY; CDR2 reads SYGVKD. Between the trimmed V and J ends, which lost 6 bases and 0 bases, there was a span of 14 bases.

V usage is TRBV12-3 or TRBV12-4 and J usage is TRBJ2-1, with 8 positions matching TRBD1. The closer fit of TRBJ2-7 to the DNA end suggests the J call may be wrong. The length of the CDR3 is 17 residues. Written as DNA, the CDR3 is TGTGCCAGCAGTCCGTCCTCCTTGCAGGGGGCCTACAATGAGCAGTACTTC. This gives the protein CASSPSSLQGAYNEQYF.

Notes on this clonotype: This may be a read error: a much more frequent sequence differs by one nucleotide. The chain has TRBV12-3 or TRBV12-4 and TRBJ1-6; 8 bases are a match to TRBD1. CDR3 size: 15 residues. CDR3 region: CASSLATGVNSPPHF. DNA of the CDR3: TGTGCCAGCAGTTTAGCGACAGGGGTTAATTCACCCCCCCACTTT.

This clonotype was found a few times. V is TRBV3-1 and J is TRBJ1-4; TRBD1 matches at 7 bases. The CDR3 sequence is 14 residues long. With V trimmed by 2 bases and J by 12 bases, 9 bases remained unmatched. Germline V lookup: CDR1 LGHDT, CDR2 YNNKEL (reference sequence). CDR3 protein: CASSQPRQGAQLFF. The CDR3 DNA follows: TGTGCCAGCAGCCAACCCCGACAGGGTGCGCAACTGTTTTTT.

The V and J genes are TRBV4-3 and TRBJ2-1; D perhaps matches TRBD1 (5 bases). The end of the DNA fits TRBJ2-7 better, so the J call may be wrong. Germline V gene sequence: CDR1 LGHNA, CDR2 YSLEER. The CDR3 is 16 residues long. The CDR3 coding sequence is TGCGCCAGCAGCCAAGAGAGGACAAGAGGCCCCTACGAGCAGTACTTC. Protein: CASSQERTRGPYEQYF.

Regarding this clonotype: A read error may account for a junction end that differs from germline. The chain links TRBV9 to TRBJ2-3; 13 positions agree with TRBD2. Germline V lookup: CDR1 SGDLS, CDR2 YYNGEE. The length of the CDR3 is 17 residues. The CDR3 nucleotides read TGTGCCGGCAGCGTAGGGACTAGCGGGGACAACACAGATACGCAGTATTTT. Translated, it gives CAGSVGTSGDNTDTQYF.